This is a list of T cell receptor beta chains from one sample in a study of low-dose radiotherapy and immunotherapy resistance in tumors. TCRdb called the reads again in MiXCR, with one record for every CDR3 protein. The sample includes 80,000 to 95,000 distinct CDR3 sequences, more than 8% seen only once; the top ten take around 0.97%. The sequencing used PBMCs, collected before treatment. The receptor source for this set is a male donor with prostate cancer. Each CDR3 is given with its conserved first and last residue. Each record gives: clone size, V gene, J gene, D gene, CDR3 DNA, CDR3 protein. D genes are given only for firm matches. Rows may omit the clone size; those that give it use once, few, many or a size class.

abundance: many; v_gene: TRBV30; j_gene: TRBJ2-7; d_gene: TRBD2; CDR3nt: TGTGCCTGGTCTTCGCGGCCGGGGGGAGGCTCGTACGAGCAGTACTTC; CDR3aa: CAWSSRPGGGSYEQYF
abundance: many; v_gene: TRBV28; j_gene: TRBJ2-2; d_gene: TRBD1; CDR3nt: TGTGCCAGCAGGAGACAGGGGGTTAACACCGGGGAGCTGTTTTTT; CDR3aa: CASRRQGVNTGELFF
abundance: many; v_gene: TRBV6-5; j_gene: TRBJ2-3; d_gene: NA; CDR3nt: TGTGCCACCAAACCCGGACATGCCACAGATACGCAGTATTTT; CDR3aa: CATKPGHATDTQYF
abundance: many; v_gene: TRBV9; j_gene: TRBJ2-2; d_gene: TRBD2; CDR3nt: TGTGCCAGCAGCGTAGGGACTAGAGGGGCCGGGGAGCTGTTTTTT; CDR3aa: CASSVGTRGAGELFF
abundance: many; v_gene: TRBV27; j_gene: TRBJ2-1; d_gene: TRBD2; CDR3nt: TGTGCCAGCAGCTCACTAGCGGGAGGATACAATGAGCAGTTCTTC; CDR3aa: CASSSLAGGYNEQFF
abundance: NA; v_gene: TRBV24-1; j_gene: TRBJ2-2; d_gene: NA; CDR3nt: NA; CDR3aa: CATARSSGANVLTFGAGGELFF
abundance: many; v_gene: TRBV7-9; j_gene: TRBJ2-7; d_gene: NA; CDR3nt: TGTGCCAGCAGCTTGGGCGTGGGCTACGAGCAGTACTTC; CDR3aa: CASSLGVGYEQYF
abundance: many; v_gene: TRBV7-2; j_gene: TRBJ2-1; d_gene: NA; CDR3nt: TGTGCCAGCAGCTTGACTAGTAGCTCCTACAATGAGCAGTTCTTC; CDR3aa: CASSLTSSSYNEQFF
abundance: many; v_gene: TRBV30; j_gene: TRBJ1-2; d_gene: NA; CDR3nt: TGTGCCTGGAGTGTACAGAACTATGGCTACACCTTC; CDR3aa: CAWSVQNYGYTF
abundance: many; v_gene: TRBV10-3; j_gene: TRBJ1-4; d_gene: NA; CDR3nt: TGTGCCATCAGTGACCAGAGATTGGGGCGGACTAATGAAAAACTGTTTTTT; CDR3aa: CAISDQRLGRTNEKLFF
abundance: many; v_gene: TRBV28; j_gene: TRBJ1-1; d_gene: TRBD1; CDR3nt: TGTGCCAGCAGACCGGGGTCAGGGGGCAGGACTGAAGCTTTCTTT; CDR3aa: CASRPGSGGRTEAFF
abundance: many; v_gene: TRBV3-1; j_gene: TRBJ1-1; d_gene: NA; CDR3nt: TGTGCCAGCAGCCAAGAGTACGGGAACCTACCCAGTGAAGCTTTCTTT; CDR3aa: CASSQEYGNLPSEAFF
abundance: NA; v_gene: TRBV3-1; j_gene: TRBJ1-2; d_gene: TRBD1; CDR3nt: TGTGCCAGCAGGCAGACAGGGGCAAATGGCTACACCTTC; CDR3aa: CASRQTGANGYTF
abundance: many; v_gene: TRBV7-3; j_gene: TRBJ1-6; d_gene: NA; CDR3nt: TGTGCCAGCAGCTCCCGTGAGAATTCACCCCTCCACTTT; CDR3aa: CASSSRENSPLHF
abundance: many; v_gene: TRBV9; j_gene: TRBJ2-1; d_gene: TRBD2; CDR3nt: TGTGCCAGCAGCCCGGGAGGGACTAGCGGGAGGGCCATGCATGAGCAGTTCTTC; CDR3aa: CASSPGGTSGRAMHEQFF
abundance: many; v_gene: TRBV6-2/TRBV6-3; j_gene: TRBJ2-1; d_gene: NA; CDR3nt: TGTGCCAGCAGCCCGATAAGAACAGGCAATGAGCAGTTCTTC; CDR3aa: CASSPIRTGNEQFF
abundance: many; v_gene: TRBV29-1; j_gene: TRBJ2-5; d_gene: NA; CDR3nt: TGCAGCGTTGACAGATCAGGACGAGGAGAGACCCAGTACTTC; CDR3aa: CSVDRSGRGETQYF
abundance: NA; v_gene: TRBV7-3; j_gene: TRBJ1-2; d_gene: NA; CDR3nt: TGTGCCAGCAACCCCGCGGGGAGCCACTATGGCTACACCTTC; CDR3aa: CASNPAGSHYGYTF
abundance: NA; v_gene: TRBV28; j_gene: TRBJ1-2; d_gene: TRBD1; CDR3nt: TGTGCCAGCAGTCCCCTAATAACAGGGGACGGCTACACCTTC; CDR3aa: CASSPLITGDGYTF
abundance: many; v_gene: TRBV28; j_gene: TRBJ2-2; d_gene: NA; CDR3nt: TGTGCCAGCAGGCCCCATTTCGGGAACACCGGGGAGCTGTTTTTT; CDR3aa: CASRPHFGNTGELFF
abundance: many; v_gene: TRBV28; j_gene: TRBJ2-1; d_gene: NA; CDR3nt: TGTGCCAGCAGTTCCTCCCAGGAGGGGCGAGGGTTCTTC; CDR3aa: CASSSSQEGRGFF